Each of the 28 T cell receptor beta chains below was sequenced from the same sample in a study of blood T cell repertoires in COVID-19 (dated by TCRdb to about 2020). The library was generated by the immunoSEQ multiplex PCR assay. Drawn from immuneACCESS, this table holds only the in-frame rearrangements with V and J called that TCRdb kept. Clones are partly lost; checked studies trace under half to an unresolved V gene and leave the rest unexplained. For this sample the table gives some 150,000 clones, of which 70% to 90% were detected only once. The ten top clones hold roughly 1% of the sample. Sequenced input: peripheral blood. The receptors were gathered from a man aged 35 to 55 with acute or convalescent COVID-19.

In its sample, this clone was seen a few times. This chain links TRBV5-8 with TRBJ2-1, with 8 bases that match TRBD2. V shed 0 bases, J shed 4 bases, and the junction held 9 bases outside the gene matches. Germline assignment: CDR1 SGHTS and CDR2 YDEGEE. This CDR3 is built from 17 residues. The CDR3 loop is CASSLGLAGLGYNEQFF. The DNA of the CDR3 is TGTGCCAGCAGCTTGGGGTTAGCGGGGCTGGGGTACAATGAGCAGTTCTTC.

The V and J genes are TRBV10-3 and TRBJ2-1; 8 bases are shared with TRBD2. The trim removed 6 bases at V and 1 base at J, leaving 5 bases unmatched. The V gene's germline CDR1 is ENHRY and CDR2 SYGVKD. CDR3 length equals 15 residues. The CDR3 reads CAISLAGGSYNEQFF. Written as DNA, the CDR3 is TGTGCCATCAGCCTAGCGGGTGGATCCTACAATGAGCAGTTCTTC.

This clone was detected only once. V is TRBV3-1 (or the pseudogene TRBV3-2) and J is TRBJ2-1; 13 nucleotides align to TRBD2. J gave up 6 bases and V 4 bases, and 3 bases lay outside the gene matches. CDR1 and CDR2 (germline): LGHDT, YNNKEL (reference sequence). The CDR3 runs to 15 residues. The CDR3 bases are TGTGCCAGCAGCCTCGGACTAGCGGGGGCCAATGAGCAGTTCTTC. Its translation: CASSLGLAGANEQFF.

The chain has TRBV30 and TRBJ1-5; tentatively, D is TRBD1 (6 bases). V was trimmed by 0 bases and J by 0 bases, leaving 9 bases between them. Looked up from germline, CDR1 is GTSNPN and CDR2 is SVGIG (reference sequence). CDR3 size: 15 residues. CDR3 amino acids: CAWSVGTHSNQPQHF. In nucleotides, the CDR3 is TGTGCCTGGAGTGTAGGGACACATAGCAATCAGCCCCAGCATTTT.

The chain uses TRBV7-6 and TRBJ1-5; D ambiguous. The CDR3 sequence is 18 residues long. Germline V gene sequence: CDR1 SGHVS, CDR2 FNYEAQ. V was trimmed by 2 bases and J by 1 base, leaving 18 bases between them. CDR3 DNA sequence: TGTGCCAGCAGCTTAATCAACAGCCCAACACACAGCAATCAGCCCCAGCATTTT. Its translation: CASSLINSPTHSNQPQHF.

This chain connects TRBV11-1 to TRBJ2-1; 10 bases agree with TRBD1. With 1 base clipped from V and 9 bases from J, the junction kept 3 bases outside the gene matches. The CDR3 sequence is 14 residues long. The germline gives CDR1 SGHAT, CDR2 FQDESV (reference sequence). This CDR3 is CASSLETGGPEQFF. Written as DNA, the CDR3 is TGTGCCAGCAGCTTAGAGACAGGGGGCCCTGAGCAGTTCTTC. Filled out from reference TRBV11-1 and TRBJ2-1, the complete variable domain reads EAEVAQSPRYKITEKSQAVAFWCDPISGHATLYWYRQILGQGPELLVQFQDESVVDDSQLPKDRFSAERLKGVDSTLKIQPAELGDSAMYLCASSLETGGPEQFFGPGTRLTVL.

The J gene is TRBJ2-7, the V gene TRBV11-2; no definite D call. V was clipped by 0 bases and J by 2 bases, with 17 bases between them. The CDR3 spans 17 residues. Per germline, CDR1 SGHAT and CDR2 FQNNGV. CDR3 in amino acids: CASSLDNRPSSAYEQYF. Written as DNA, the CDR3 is TGTGCCAGCAGCTTAGATAATCGCCCAAGCAGCGCCTACGAGCAGTACTTC.

The CDR3 nucleotides are TGTGCCAGCAGCTCCACTTCCAGGGACAGGGTAACCTACGAGCAGTACTTC. Amino acid sequence: CASSSTSRDRVTYEQYF. V gene TRBV5-5 combines with J gene TRBJ2-7; 9 nucleotides match TRBD1. Germline V gene lookup returns CDR1 SGHKS and CDR2 YYEKEE (reference sequence). The junction had 12 bases not matched to a gene; V was cut back by 3 bases and J by 2 bases. The CDR3 contains 17 residues.

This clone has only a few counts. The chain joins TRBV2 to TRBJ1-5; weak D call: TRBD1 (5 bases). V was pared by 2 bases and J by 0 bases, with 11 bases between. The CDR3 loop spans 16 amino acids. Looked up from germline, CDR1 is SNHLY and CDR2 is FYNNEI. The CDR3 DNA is TGTGCCAGCAGTGAACGACCGGGACTTAGCAATCAGCCCCAGCATTTT. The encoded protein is CASSERPGLSNQPQHF.

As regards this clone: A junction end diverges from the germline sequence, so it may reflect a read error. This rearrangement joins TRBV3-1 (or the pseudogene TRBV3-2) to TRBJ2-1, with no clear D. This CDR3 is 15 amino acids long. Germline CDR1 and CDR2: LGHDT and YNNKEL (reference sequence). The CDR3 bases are TGTGCCAGCAGCCAAGGAGCGAGCTCCCACAATGAGCAGTTCTTC. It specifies CASSQGASSHNEQFF.

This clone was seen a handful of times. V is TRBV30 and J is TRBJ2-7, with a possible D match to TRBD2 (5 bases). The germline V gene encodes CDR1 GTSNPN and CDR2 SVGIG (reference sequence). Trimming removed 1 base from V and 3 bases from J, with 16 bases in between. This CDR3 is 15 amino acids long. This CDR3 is CAWSAPSGVHYEQYF. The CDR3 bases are TGTGCCTGGAGTGCTCCCTCCGGGGTACACTACGAGCAGTACTTC.

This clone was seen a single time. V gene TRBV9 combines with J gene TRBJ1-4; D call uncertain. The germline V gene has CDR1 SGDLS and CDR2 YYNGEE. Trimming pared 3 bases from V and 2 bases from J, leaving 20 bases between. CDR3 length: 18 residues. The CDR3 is CASSGPRGLDGTNEKLFF. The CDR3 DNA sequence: TGTGCCAGCAGCGGGCCGAGAGGACTTGATGGGACTAATGAAAAACTGTTTTTT. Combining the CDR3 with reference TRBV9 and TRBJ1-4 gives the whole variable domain DSGVTQTPKHLITATGQRVTLRCSPRSGDLSVYWYQQSLDQGLQFLIQYYNGEERAKGNILERFSAQQFPDLHSELNLSSLELGDSALYFCASSGPRGLDGTNEKLFFGSGTQLSVL.

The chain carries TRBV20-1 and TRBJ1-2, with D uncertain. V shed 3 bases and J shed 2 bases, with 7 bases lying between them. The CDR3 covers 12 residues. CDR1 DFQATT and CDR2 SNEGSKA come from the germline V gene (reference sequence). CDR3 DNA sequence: TGCAGTGCTAGTCAGGCCAACTATGGCTACACCTTC. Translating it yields CSASQANYGYTF.

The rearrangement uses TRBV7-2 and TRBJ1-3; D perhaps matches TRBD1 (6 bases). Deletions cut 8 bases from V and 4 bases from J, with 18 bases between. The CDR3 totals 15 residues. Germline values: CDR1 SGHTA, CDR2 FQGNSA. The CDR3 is CASGRGVPKGNTIYF. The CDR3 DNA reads TGTGCCAGCGGGAGGGGGGTCCCCAAAGGAAACACCATATATTTT.

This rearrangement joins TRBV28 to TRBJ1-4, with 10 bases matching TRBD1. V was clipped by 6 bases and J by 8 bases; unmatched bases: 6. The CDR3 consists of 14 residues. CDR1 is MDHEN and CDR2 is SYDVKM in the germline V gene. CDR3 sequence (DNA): TGTGCCAGCAGACCCGGGACAGGGGAGGAAAAACTGTTTTTT. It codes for CASRPGTGEEKLFF.

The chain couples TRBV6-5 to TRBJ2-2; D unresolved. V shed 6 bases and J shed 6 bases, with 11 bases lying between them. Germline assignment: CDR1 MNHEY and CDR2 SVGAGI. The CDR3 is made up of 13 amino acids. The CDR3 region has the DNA TGTGCCAGCAGGAGTATCGAGTCCGGGGAGCTGTTTTTT. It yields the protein CASRSIESGELFF.

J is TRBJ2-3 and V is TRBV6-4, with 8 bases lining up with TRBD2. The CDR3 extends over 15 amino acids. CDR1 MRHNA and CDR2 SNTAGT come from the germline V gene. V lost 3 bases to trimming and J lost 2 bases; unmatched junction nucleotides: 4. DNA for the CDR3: TGTGCCAGCAGTGAAAGTAGCGGGGCCACAGATACGCAGTATTTT. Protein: CASSESSGATDTQYF.

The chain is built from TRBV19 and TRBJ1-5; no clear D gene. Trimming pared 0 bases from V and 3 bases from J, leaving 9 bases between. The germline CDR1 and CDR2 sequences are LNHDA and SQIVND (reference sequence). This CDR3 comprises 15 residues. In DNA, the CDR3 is TGTGCCAGTAGTATAGATCTAGGTTCCAATCAGCCCCAGCATTTT. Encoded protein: CASSIDLGSNQPQHF.

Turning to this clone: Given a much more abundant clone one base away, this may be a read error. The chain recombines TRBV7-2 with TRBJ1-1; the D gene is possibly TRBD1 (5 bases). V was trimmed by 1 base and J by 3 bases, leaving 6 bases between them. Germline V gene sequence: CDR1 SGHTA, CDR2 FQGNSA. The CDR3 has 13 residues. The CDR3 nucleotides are TGTGCCAGCAGCTTAGAAGGGGACACTGAAGCTTTCTTT. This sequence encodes CASSLEGDTEAFF.

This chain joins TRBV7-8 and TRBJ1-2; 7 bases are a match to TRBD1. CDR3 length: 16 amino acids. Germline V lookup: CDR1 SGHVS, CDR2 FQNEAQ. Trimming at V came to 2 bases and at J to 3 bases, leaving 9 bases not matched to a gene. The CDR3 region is CASSLWAGQGDYGYTF. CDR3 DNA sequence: TGTGCCAGCAGCTTATGGGCGGGGCAGGGGGACTATGGCTACACCTTC.

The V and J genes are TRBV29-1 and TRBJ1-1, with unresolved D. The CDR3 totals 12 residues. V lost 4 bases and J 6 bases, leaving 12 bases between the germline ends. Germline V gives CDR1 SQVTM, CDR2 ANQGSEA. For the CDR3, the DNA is TGCAGCGTTGTAGCAGAGAGGGCTGAAGCTTTCTTT. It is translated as CSVVAERAEAFF.

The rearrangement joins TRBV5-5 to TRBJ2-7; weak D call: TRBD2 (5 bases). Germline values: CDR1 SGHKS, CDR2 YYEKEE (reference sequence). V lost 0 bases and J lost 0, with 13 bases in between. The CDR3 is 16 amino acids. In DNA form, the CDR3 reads TGTGCCAGCAGCTTGGATCCGGGATATGCCTCCTACGAGCAGTACTTC. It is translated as CASSLDPGYASYEQYF.

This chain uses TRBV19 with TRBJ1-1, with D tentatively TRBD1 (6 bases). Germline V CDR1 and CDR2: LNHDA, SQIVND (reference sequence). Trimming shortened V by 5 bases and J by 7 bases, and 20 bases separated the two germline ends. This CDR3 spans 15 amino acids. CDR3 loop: CASSAPGAGVGEAFF. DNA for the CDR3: TGTGCCAGTAGTGCGCCTGGAGCAGGGGTCGGTGAAGCTTTCTTT.

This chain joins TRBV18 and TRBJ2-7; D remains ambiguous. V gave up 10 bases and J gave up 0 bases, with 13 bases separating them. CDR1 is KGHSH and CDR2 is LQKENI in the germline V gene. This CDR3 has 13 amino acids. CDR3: CATLPAVSYEQYF. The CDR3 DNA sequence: TGTGCCACCCTCCCCGCAGTCTCCTACGAGCAGTACTTC.

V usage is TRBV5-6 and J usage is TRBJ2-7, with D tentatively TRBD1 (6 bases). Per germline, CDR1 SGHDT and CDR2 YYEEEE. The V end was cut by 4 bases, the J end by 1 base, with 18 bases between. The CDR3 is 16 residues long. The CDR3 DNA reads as TGTGCCAGCAGCACCCTTAAGGGGGATTCTTCCTACGAGCAGTACTTC. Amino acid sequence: CASSTLKGDSSYEQYF.

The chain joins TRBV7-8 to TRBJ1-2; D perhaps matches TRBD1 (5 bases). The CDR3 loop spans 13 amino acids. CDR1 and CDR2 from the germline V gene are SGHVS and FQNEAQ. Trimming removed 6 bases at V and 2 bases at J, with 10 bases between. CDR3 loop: CASSEDKNYGYTF. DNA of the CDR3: TGTGCCAGCAGTGAGGACAAGAACTATGGCTACACCTTC. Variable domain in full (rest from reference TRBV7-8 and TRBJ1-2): GAGVSQSPRYKVAKRGQDVALRCDPISGHVSLFWYQQALGQGPEFLTYFQNEAQLDKSGLPSDRFFAERPEGSVSTLKIQRTQQEDSAVYLCASSEDKNYGYTFGSGTRLTVV.

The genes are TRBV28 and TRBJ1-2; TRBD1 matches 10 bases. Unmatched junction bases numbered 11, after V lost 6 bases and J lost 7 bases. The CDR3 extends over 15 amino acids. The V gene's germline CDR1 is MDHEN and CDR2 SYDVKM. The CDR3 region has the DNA TGTGCCAGCAGCCTACCGGGACAGGGGAATCGTGGCTACACCTTC. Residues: CASSLPGQGNRGYTF.

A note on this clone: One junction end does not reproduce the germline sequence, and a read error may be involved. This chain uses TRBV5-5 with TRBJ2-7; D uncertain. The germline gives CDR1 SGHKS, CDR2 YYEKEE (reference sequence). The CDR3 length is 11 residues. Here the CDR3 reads CASSLGSFSSF. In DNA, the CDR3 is TGTGCCAGCAGCTTGGGTAGCTTTAGCTCTTTC.